Sequencing of this T cell receptor (beta chain) was carried out in a study of blood T cell repertoires in COVID-19. Produced via immunoSEQ multiplex PCR; TCRdb's table is partial and in-frame only. The sample contains approximately 200,000 clones, roughly 80% of which appear only once. This CDR3 spans 15 amino acids. The V gene's germline CDR1 is WNHNN and CDR2 SYGVQD (reference sequence). With 3 bases clipped from V and 5 bases from J, the junction kept 8 bases outside the gene matches. This chain joins TRBV10-1 and TRBJ2-3; 7 bases are a match to TRBD1. Specimen: PBMCs or T cells enriched from blood (not recorded which). This TCR came from a man aged 35 to 55 who had recovered from COVID-19. Here the CDR3 DNA reads TGCGCCAGCAGTGAACCCCGACAGGGTGGAGATACGCAGTATTTT. The encoded protein is CASSEPRQGGDTQYF.